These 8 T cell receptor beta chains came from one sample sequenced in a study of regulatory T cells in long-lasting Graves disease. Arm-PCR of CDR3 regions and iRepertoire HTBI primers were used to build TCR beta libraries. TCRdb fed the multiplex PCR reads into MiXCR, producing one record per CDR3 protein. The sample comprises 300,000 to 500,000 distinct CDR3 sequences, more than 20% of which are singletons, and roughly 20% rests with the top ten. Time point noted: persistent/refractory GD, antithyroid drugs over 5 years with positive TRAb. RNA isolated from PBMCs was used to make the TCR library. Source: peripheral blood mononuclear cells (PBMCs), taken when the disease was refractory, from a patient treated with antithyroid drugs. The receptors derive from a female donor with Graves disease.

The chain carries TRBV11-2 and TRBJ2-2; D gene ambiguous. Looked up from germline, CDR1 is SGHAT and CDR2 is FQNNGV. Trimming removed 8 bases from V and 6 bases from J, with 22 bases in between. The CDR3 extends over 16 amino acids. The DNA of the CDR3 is TGTGCCAGCGTTTCCAGTCCAGTGGCTTCGGCCGGGGAGCTGTTTTTT. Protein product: CASVSSPVASAGELFF.

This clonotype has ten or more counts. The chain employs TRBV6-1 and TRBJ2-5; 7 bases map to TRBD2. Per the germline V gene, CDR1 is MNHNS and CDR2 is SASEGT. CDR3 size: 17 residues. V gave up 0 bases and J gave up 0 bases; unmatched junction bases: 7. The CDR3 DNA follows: TGTGCCAGCAGTGAAGCGCTGGCGGGAGTGTACCAAGAGACCCAGTACTTC. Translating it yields CASSEALAGVYQETQYF.

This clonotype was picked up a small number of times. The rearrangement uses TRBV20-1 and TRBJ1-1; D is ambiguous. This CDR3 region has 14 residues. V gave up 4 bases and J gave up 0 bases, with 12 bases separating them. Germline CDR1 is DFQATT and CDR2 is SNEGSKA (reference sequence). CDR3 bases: TGCAGTGCTATGGACCCAAACATGAACACTGAAGCTTTCTTT. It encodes CSAMDPNMNTEAFF.

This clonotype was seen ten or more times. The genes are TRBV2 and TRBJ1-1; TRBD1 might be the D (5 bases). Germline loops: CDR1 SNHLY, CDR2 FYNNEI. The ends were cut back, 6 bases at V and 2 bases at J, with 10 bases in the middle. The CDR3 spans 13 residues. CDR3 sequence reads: CASSQRGNTEAFF. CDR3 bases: TGTGCCAGCAGCCAGAGGGGCAACACTGAAGCTTTCTTT.

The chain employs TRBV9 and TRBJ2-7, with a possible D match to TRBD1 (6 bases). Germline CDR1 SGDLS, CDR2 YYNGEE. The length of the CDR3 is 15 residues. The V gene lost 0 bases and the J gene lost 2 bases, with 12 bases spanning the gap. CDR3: CASSVGAGVPYEQYF. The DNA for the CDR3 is TGTGCCAGCAGCGTAGGCGCAGGGGTACCCTACGAGCAGTACTTC.

The CDR3 spells CASSPSWDRGFSHGYTF. As DNA, the CDR3 is TGTGCCAGTAGTCCAAGTTGGGACAGGGGATTTTCTCATGGCTACACCTTC. The genes are TRBV19 and TRBJ1-2, with 10 nucleotides matching TRBD1. CDR1 LNHDA and CDR2 SQIVND come from the germline V gene (reference sequence). The V and J ends lost 5 bases and 6 bases, in that order; junction bases with no gene match: 15. There are 17 residues in the CDR3.

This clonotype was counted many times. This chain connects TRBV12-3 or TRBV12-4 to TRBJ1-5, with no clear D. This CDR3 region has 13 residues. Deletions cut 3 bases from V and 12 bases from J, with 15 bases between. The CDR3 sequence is CASSLKGPRFQHF. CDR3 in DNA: TGTGCCAGCAGTTTGAAGGGCCCTCGGTTCCAGCATTTT.

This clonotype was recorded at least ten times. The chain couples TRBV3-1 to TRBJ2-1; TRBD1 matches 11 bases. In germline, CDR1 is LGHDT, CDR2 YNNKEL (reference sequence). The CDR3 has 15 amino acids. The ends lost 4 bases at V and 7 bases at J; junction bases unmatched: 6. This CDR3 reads CASSLGQGARNEQFF. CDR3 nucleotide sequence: TGTGCCAGCAGCCTTGGACAGGGGGCGAGAAATGAGCAGTTCTTC.